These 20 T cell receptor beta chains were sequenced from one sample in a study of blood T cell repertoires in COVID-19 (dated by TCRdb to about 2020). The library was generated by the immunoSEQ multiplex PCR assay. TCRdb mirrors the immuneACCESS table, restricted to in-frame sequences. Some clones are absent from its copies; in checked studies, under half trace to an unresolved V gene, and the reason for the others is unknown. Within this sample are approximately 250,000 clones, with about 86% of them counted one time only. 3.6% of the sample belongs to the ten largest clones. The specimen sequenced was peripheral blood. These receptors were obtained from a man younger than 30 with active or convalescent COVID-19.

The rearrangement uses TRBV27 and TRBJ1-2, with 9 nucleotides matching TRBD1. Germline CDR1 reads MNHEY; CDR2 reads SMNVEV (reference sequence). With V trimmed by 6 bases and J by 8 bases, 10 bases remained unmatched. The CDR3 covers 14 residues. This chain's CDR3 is CASRRTGEAVGYTF. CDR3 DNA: TGTGCCAGCAGACGGACAGGGGAGGCGGTCGGCTACACCTTC.

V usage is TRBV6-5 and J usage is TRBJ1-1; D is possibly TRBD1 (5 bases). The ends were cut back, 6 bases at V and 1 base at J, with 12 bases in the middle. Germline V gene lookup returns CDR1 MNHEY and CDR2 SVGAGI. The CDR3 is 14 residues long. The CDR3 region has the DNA TGTGCCAGCAGGAGCATGGGGGGGAACACTGAAGCTTTCTTT. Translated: CASRSMGGNTEAFF.

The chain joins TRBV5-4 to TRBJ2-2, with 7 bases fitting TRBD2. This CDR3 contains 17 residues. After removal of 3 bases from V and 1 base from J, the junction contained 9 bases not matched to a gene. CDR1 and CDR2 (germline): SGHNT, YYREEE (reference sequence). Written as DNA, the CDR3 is TGTGCCAGCAGCTACCGCGGGGGAGAGTGGAACACCGGGGAGCTGTTTTTT. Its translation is CASSYRGGEWNTGELFF. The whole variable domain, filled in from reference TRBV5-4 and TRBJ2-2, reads ETGVTQSPTHLIKTRGQQVTLRCSSQSGHNTVSWYQQALGQGPQFIFQYYREEENGRGNFPPRFSGLQFPNYSSELNVNALELDDSALYLCASSYRGGEWNTGELFFGEGSRLTVL.

CDR3 amino acids: CASRHPGGDGYTF. DNA of the CDR3: TGTGCCAGCAGACACCCGGGAGGGGATGGCTACACCTTC. This rearrangement joins TRBV2 to TRBJ1-2; possible D gene TRBD1, 5 bases. Deletions cut 6 bases from V and 6 bases from J, with 14 bases between. CDR1 is SNHLY, CDR2 FYNNEI, per germline. This CDR3 spans 13 amino acids.

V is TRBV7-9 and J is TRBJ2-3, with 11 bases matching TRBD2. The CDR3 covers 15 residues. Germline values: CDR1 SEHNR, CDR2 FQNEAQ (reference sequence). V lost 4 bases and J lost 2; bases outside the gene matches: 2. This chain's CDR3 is CASSSSGRYTDTQYF. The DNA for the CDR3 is TGTGCCAGCAGCTCTAGCGGGAGGTACACAGATACGCAGTATTTT.

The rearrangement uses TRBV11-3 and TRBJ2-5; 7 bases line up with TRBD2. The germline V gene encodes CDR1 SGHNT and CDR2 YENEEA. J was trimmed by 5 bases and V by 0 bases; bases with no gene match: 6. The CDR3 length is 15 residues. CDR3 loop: CASSLEETSSETQYF. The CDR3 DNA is TGTGCCAGCAGCTTAGAAGAGACTAGCAGCGAGACCCAGTACTTC.

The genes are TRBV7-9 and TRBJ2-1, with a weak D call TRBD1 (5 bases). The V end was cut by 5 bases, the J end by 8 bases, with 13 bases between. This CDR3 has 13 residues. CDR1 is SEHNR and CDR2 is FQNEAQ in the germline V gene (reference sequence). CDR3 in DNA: TGTGCCAGCAGCCCCCTTAGGGGTTATGAGCAGTTCTTC. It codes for CASSPLRGYEQFF.

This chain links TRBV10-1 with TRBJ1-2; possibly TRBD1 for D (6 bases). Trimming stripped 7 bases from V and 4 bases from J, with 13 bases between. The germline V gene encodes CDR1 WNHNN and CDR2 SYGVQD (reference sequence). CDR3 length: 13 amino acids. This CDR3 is CASITTGAYGYTF. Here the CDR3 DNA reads TGCGCCAGCATTACGACAGGAGCCTATGGCTACACCTTC.

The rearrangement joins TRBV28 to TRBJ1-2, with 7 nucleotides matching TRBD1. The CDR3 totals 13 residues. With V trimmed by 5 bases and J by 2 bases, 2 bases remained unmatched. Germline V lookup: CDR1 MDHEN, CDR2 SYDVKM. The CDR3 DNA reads TGTGCCAGCAGTAGGACAGGAAACTATGGCTACACCTTC. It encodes CASSRTGNYGYTF.

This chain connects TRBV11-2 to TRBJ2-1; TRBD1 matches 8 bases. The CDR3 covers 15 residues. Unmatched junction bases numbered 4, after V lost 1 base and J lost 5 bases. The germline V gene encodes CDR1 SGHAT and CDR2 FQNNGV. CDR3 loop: CASSLGTGIHNEQFF. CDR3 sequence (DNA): TGTGCCAGCAGCTTAGGGACAGGGATACACAATGAGCAGTTCTTC.

The CDR3 nucleotides are TGCGCCAGCAGTGATCCGGGGACAGACTCTGGAAACACCATATATTTT. Translated, it gives CASSDPGTDSGNTIYF. The chain joins TRBV10-2 to TRBJ1-3; 7 nucleotides align to TRBD1. The germline V gene encodes CDR1 WSHSY and CDR2 SAAADI. V was pared by 3 bases and J by 0 bases, with 5 bases of the junction left unmatched. The CDR3 has 16 residues.

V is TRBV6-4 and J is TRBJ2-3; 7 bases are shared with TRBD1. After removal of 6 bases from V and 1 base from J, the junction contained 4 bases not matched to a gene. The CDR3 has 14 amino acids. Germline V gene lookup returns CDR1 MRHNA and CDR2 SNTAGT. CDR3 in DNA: TGTGCCAGCAGACAGGGGAGACGCACAGATACGCAGTATTTT. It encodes CASRQGRRTDTQYF.

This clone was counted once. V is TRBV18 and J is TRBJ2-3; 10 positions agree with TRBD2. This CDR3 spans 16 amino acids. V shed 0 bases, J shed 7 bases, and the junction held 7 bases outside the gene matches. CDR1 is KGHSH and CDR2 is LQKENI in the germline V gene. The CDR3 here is CASSPPSGLAANTQYF. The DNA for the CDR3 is TGTGCCAGCTCACCACCGTCCGGACTAGCGGCTAATACGCAGTATTTT.

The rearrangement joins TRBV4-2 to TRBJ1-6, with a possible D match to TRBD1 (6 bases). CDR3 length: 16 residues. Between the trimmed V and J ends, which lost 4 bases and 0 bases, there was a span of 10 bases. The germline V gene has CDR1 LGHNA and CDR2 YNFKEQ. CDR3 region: CASSPTQGSYNSPLHF. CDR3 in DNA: TGTGCCAGCAGCCCAACACAGGGCTCCTATAATTCACCCCTCCACTTT.

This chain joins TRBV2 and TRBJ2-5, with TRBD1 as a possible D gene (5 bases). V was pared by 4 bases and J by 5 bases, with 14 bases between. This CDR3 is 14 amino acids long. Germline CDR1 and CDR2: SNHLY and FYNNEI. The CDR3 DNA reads TGTGCCAGCAGTGGACAGCTACGACGGGAGACCCAGTACTTC. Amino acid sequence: CASSGQLRRETQYF.

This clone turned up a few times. CDR3 nucleotide sequence: TGTGCCAGCAGTGAAGGATACAGGGACCGATCACCCCTCCACTTT. This gives the protein CASSEGYRDRSPLHF. The rearrangement uses TRBV2 and TRBJ1-6, with D tentatively TRBD1 (6 bases). The CDR3 is 15 amino acids. Germline CDR1 SNHLY, CDR2 FYNNEI. V was shortened by 1 base and J by 10 bases, with 14 bases between the two germline ends.

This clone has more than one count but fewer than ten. DNA of the CDR3: TGTGCCAGCAGTCTGGACAGACGAAATTCACCCCTCCACTTT. The encoded protein is CASSLDRRNSPLHF. V and J are TRBV2 and TRBJ1-6; D might be TRBD1 (6 bases). V lost 5 bases to trimming and J lost 7 bases, with 12 bases between them. Germline CDR1 SNHLY, CDR2 FYNNEI. The CDR3 loop spans 14 amino acids.

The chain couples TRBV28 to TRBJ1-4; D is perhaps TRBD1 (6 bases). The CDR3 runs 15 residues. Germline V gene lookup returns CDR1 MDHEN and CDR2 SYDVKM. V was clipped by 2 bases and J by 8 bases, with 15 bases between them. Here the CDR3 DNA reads TGTGCCAGCAGTTTAGGGGGGGGCAAGGGAGAAAAACTGTTTTTT. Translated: CASSLGGGKGEKLFF.

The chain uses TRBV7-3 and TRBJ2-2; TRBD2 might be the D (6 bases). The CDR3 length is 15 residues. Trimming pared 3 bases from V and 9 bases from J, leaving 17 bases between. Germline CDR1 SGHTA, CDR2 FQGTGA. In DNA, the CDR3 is TGTGCCAGCAGCTTGAGTACCACGGGGGAACGGGAGCTGTTTTTT. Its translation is CASSLSTTGERELFF.

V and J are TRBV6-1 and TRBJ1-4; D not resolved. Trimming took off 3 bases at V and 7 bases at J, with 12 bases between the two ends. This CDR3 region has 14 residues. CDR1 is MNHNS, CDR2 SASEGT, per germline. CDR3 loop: CASSDEGWREKLFF. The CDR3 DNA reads TGTGCCAGCAGTGACGAGGGCTGGCGTGAAAAACTGTTTTTT.